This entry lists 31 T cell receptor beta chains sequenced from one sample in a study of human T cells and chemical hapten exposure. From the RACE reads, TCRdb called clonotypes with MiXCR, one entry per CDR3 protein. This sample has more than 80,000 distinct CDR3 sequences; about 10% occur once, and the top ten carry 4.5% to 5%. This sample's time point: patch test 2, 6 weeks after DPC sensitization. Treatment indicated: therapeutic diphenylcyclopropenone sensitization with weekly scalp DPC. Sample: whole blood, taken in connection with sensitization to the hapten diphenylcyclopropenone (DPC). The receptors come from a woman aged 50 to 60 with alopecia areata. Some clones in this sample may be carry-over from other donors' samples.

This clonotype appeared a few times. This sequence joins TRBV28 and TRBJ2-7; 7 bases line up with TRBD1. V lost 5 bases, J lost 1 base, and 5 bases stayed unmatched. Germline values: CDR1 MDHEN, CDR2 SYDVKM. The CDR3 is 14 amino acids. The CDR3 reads CASSAPGQSYEQYF. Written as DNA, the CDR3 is TGTGCCAGCAGTGCCCCGGGACAGTCCTACGAGCAGTACTTC.

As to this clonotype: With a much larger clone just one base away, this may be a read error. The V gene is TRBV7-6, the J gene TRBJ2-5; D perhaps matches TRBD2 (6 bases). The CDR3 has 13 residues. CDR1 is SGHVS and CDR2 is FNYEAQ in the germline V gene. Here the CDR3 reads CASSRDFQEAQYF. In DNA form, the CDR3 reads TGTGCCAGCAGCCGGGACTTCCAAGAGGCCCAGTACTTC.

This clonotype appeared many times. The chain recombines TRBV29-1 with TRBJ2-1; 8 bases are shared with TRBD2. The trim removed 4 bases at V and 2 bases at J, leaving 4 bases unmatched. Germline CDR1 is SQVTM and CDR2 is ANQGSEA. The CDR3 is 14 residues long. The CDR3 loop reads CSVGYSGAYNEQFF. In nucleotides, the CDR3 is TGCAGCGTTGGGTATAGCGGGGCCTACAATGAGCAGTTCTTC.

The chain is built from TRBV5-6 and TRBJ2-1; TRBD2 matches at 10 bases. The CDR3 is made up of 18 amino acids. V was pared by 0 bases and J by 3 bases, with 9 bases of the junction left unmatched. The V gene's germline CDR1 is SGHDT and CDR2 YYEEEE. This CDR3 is CASSLVDPGLAVYNEQFF. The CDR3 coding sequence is TGTGCCAGCAGCTTGGTTGACCCAGGACTAGCGGTCTACAATGAGCAGTTCTTC.

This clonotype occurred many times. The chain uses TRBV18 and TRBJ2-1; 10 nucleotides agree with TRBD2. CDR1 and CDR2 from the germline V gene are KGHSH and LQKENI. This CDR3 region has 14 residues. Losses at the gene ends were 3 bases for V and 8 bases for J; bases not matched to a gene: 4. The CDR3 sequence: CASSPGLAQDEQFF. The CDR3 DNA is TGTGCCAGCTCACCGGGACTAGCGCAGGATGAGCAGTTCTTC.

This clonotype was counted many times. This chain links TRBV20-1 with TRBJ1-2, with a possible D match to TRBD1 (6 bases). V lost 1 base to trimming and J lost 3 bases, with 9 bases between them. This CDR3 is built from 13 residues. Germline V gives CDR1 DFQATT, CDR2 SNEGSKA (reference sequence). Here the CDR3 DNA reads TGCAGTGCTAGAGTTAACAGGGACTATGGCTACACCTTC. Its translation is CSARVNRDYGYTF.

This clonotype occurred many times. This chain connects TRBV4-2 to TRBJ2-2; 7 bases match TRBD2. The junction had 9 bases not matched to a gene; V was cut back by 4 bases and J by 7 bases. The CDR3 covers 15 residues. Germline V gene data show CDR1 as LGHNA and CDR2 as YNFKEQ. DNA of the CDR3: TGTGCCAGCAGCCCCCGCGGGGGAGTGGTCGGGGAGCTGTTTTTT. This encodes CASSPRGGVVGELFF.

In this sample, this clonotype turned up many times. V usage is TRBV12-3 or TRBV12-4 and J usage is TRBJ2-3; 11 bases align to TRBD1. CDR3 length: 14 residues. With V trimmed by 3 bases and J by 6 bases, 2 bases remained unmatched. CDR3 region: CASSLDRGRDTQYF. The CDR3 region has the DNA TGTGCCAGCAGTTTGGACAGGGGGCGGGATACGCAGTATTTT.

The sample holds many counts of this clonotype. The chain's CDR3 is CASSPGTQETQYF. The CDR3 DNA sequence: TGTGCCAGCAGCCCGGGCACCCAAGAGACCCAGTACTTC. The chain uses TRBV9 and TRBJ2-5; no reliable D call. Trimming cost V 4 bases and J 1 base, with 8 bases left between them. CDR3 length: 13 residues. Germline CDR1 reads SGDLS; CDR2 reads YYNGEE.

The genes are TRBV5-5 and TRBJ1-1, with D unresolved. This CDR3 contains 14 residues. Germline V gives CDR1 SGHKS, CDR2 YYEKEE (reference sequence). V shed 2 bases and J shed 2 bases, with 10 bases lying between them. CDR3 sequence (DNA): TGTGCCAGCAGCTTAAATCCCGGCAACACTGAAGCTTTCTTT. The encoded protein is CASSLNPGNTEAFF.

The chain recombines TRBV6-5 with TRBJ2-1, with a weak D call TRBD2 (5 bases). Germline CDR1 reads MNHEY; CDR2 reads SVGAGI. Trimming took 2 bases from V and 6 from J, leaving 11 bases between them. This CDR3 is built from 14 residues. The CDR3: CASSYLLAANEQFF. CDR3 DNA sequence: TGTGCCAGCAGTTACCTCCTAGCCGCCAATGAGCAGTTCTTC.

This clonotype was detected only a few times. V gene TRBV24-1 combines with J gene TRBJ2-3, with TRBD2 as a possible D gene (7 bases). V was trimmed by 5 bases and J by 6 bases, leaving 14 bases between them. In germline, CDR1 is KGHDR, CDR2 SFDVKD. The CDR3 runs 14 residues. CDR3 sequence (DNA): TGTGCCACCAGTGCCCAGGGGCGGGGGGATACGCAGTATTTT. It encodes CATSAQGRGDTQYF.

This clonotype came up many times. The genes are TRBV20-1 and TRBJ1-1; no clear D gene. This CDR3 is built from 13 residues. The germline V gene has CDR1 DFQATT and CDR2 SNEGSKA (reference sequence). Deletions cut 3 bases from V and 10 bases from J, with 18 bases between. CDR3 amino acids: CSASGVLGRGAFF. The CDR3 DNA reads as TGCAGTGCTAGCGGTGTTCTCGGGCGTGGAGCTTTCTTT.

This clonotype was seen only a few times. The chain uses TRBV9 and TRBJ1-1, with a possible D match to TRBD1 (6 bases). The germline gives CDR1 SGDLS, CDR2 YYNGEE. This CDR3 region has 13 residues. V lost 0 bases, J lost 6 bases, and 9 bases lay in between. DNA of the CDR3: TGTGCCAGCAGCGTAGAACAGGGTCCTGAAGCTTTCTTT. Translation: CASSVEQGPEAFF.

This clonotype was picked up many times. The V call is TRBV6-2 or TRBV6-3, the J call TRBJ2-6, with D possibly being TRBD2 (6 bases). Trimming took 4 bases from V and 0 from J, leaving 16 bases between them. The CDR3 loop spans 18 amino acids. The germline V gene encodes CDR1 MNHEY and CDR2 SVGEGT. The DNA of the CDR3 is TGTGCCAGCAGTTTTACGGGAGTCCAGCGCTCTGGGGCCAACGTCCTGACTTTC. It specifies CASSFTGVQRSGANVLTF.

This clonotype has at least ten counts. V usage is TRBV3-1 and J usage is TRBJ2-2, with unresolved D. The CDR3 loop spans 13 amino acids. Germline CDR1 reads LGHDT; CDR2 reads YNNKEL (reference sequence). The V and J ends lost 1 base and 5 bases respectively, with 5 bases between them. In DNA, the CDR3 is TGTGCCAGCAGCCAAGTGATGACCGGGGAGCTGTTTTTT. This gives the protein CASSQVMTGELFF.

CDR3 bases: TGTGCCAGCAGGGTAACTAGCGGGAGGGCCGCATCCTACAATGAGCAGTTCTTC. As protein: CASRVTSGRAASYNEQFF. The chain combines TRBV12-3 or TRBV12-4 with TRBJ2-1; 13 bases agree with TRBD2. V was pared by 6 bases and J by 1 base, with 9 bases of the junction left unmatched. The CDR3 is made up of 18 amino acids.

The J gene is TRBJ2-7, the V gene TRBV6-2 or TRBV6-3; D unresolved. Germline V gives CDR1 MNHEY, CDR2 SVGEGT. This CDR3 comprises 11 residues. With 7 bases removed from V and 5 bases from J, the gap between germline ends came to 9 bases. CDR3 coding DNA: TGTGCCAGCACCGGAATCCACGAGCAGTACTTC. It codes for CASTGIHEQYF.

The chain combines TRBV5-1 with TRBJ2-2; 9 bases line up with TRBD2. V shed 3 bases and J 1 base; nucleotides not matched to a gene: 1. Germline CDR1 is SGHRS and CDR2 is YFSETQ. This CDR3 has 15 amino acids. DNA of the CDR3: TGCGCCAGCAGCTCGACTAGCGGGAACACCGGGGAGCTGTTTTTT. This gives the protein CASSSTSGNTGELFF.

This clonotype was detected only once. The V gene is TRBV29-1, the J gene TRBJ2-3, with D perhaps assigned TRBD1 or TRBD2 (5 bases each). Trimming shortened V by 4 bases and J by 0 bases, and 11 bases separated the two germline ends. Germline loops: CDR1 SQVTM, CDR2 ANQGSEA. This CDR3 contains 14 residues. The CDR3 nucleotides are TGCAGCGTTGTCGGGACGGCTAGCACAGATACGCAGTATTTT. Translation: CSVVGTASTDTQYF.

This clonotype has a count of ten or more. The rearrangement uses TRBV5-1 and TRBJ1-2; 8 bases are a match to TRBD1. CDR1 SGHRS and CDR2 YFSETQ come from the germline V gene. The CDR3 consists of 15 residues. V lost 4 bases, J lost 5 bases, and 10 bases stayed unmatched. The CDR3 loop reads CASSPREGQDYGYTF. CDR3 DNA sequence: TGCGCCAGCAGCCCACGAGAGGGACAGGATTATGGCTACACCTTC.

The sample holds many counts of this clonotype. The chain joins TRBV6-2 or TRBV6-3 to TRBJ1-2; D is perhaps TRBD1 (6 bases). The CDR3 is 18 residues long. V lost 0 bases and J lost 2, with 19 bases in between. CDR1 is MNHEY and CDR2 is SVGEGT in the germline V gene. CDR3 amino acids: CASSYSSSGQTINYGYTF. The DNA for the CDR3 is TGTGCCAGCAGTTACTCGTCCTCTGGACAGACTATAAACTATGGCTACACCTTC.

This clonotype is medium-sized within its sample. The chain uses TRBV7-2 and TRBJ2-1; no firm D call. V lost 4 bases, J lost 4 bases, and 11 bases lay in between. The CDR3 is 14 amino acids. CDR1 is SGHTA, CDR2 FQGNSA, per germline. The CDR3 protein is CASSSGSSYNEQFF. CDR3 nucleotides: TGTGCCAGCAGCTCCGGCAGTTCATACAATGAGCAGTTCTTC.

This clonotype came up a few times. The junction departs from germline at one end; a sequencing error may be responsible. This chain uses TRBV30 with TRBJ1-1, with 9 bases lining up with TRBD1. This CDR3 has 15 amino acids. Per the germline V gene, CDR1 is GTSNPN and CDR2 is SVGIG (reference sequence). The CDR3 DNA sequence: TGTGCCTGGAGTGTACCAGGGACAGGGAACAGTGAAGCTTTCTTT. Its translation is CAWSVPGTGNSEAFF.

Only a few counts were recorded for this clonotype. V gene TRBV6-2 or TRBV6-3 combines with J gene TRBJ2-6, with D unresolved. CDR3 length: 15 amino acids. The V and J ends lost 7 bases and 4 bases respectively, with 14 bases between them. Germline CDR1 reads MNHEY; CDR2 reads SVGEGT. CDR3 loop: CASTAIRSGANVLTF. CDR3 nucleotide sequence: TGTGCCAGCACCGCGATCAGGTCCGGGGCCAACGTCCTGACTTTC.

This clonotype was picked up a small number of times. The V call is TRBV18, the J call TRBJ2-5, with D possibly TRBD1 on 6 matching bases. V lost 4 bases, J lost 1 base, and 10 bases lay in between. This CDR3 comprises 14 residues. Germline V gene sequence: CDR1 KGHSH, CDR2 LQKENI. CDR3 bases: TGTGCCAGCTCACTAATGGACAGCCAAGAGACCCAGTACTTC. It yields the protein CASSLMDSQETQYF.

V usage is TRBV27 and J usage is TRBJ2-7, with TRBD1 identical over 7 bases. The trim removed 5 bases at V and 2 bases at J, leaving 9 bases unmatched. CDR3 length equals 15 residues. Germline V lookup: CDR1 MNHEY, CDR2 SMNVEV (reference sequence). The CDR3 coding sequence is TGTGCCAGCAGTCTCTACTCTACAGGGGCCTACGAGCAGTACTTC. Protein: CASSLYSTGAYEQYF.

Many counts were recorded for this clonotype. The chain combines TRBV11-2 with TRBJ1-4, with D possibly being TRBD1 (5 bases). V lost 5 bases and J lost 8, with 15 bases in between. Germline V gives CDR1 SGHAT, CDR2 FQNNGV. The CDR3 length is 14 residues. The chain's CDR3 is CASSVTRGNEKLFF. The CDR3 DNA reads TGTGCCAGCAGCGTAACCCGGGGGAACGAAAAACTGTTTTTT.

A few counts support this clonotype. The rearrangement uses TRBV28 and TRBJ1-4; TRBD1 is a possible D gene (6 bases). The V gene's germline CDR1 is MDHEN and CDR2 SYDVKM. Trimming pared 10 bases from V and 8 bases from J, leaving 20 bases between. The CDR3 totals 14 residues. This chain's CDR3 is CAIQTNLQGEKLFF. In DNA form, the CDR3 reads TGTGCCATCCAGACCAATCTACAGGGAGAAAAACTGTTTTTT.

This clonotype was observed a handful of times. The DNA for the CDR3 is TGTGCCAGCAGTTTAGTAGGAAAGGGGACTGAAGCTTTCTTT. Protein: CASSLVGKGTEAFF. This chain joins TRBV12-3 or TRBV12-4 and TRBJ1-1; D perhaps matches TRBD1 (5 bases). The germline V and J ends were trimmed by 1 base and 5 bases, with 11 bases remaining between them. The CDR3 has 14 amino acids.

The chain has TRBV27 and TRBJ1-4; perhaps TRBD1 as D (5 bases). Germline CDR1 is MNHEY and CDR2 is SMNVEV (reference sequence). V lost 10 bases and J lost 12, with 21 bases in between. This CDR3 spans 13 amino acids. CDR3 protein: CATSRGAGFQLFF. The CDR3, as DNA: TGTGCCACCTCCCGCGGGGCGGGCTTTCAACTGTTTTTT. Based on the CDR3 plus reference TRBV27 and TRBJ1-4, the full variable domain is EAQVTQNPRYLITVTGKKLTVTCSQNMNHEYMSWYRQDPGLGLRQIYYSMNVEVTDKGDVPEGYKVSRKEKRNFPLILESPSPNQTSLYFCATSRGAGFQLFFGSGTQLSVL.